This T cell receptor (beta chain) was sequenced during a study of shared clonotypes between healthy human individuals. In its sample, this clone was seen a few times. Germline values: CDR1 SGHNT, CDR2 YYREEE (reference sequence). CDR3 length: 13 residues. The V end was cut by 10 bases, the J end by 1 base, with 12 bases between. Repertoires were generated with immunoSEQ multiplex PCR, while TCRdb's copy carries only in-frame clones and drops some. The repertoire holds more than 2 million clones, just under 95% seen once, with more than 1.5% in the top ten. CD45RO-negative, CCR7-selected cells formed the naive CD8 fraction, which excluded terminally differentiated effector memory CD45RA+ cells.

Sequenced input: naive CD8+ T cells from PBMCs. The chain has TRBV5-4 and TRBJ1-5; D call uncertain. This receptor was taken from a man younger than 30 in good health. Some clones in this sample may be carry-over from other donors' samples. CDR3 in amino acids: CAYGRVSNQPQHF. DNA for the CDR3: TGTGCCTACGGGAGGGTGAGCAATCAGCCCCAGCATTTT.